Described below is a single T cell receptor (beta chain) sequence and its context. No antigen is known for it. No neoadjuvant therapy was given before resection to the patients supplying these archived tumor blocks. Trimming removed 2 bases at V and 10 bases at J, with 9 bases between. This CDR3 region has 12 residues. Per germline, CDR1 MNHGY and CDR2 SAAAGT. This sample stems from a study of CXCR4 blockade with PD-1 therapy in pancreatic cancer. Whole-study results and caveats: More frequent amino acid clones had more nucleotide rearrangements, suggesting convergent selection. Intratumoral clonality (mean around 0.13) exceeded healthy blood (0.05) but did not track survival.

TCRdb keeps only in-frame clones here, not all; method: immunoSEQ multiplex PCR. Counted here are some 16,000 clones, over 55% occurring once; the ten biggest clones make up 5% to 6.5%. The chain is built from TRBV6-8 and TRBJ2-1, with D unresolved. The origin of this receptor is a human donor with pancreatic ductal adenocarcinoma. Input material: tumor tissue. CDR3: CASSYGNWEQFF. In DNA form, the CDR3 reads TGTGCCAGCAGTTACGGAAATTGGGAGCAGTTCTTC.